A selection of T cell receptor beta chains follows, all from one sample in a study of Ad26.COV2.S vaccination and SARS-CoV-2 variants. Sequencing used immunoSEQ multiplex PCR; TCRdb keeps in-frame clones, though not all of them. The sample lists roughly 350,000 clones; around 89% were seen once. This specimen was peripheral blood, taken in a trial of Ad26.COV2.S vaccine versus placebo. The origin of the receptors is a person aged 18 to 65 who received the Ad26.COV2.S COVID-19 vaccine or a placebo. CDR3s include the opening cysteine and the closing phenylalanine or tryptophan. The order of the fields is clone size, V gene, D gene, CDR3 length, J gene, CDR3 protein, CDR3 DNA. The D gene is left open where the match is weak. Size is omitted from some rows. Given values are once, few, many or a class for expanded clones.

>.|TRBV9|.|12|TRBJ1-1
CASSGPGREAFF
TGTGCCAGCAGCGGGCCAGGAAGGGAAGCTTTCTTT
>.|TRBV29-1|.|11|TRBJ1-1
CSVDRGAEAFF
TGCAGCGTTGATCGGGGGGCTGAAGCTTTCTTT
>.|TRBV6-5|TRBD1|14|TRBJ1-4
CASSDRGGGEKLFF
TGTGCCAGCAGCGACAGGGGTGGCGGGGAAAAACTGTTTTTT
>once|TRBV5-1|.|15|TRBJ1-2
CASSSTGQSFYGYTF
TGCGCCAGCAGCTCCACAGGACAGAGCTTCTATGGCTACACCTTC
>.|TRBV5-1|.|14|TRBJ1-4
CASSFCTTNEKLFF
TGCGCCAGCAGCTTTTGCACAACTAATGAAAAACTGTTTTTT
>.|TRBV28|.|13|TRBJ1-6
CASSSPPIGGLHF
TGTGCCAGCAGTTCCCCGCCCATTGGAGGGCTCCACTTT
>.|TRBV11-1|TRBD1|16|TRBJ1-2
CASSPSGTGGYYGYTF
TGTGCCAGCAGCCCCTCCGGGACAGGGGGCTACTATGGCTACACCTTC
>.|TRBV5-1|TRBD1|19|TRBJ1-6
CASSPTRGTANNDNSPLHF
TGCGCCAGCAGCCCAACACGAGGGACAGCTAACAATGATAATTCACCCCTCCACTTT
>.|TRBV29-1|TRBD2|15|TRBJ2-5
CSVELSSGVRETQYF
TGCAGCGTTGAATTGTCTAGCGGGGTCCGAGAGACCCAGTACTTC
>.|TRBV7-9|.|14|TRBJ1-5
CASSSTGFDQPQHF
TGTGCCAGCAGCTCGACAGGATTCGATCAGCCCCAGCATTTT
>.|TRBV5-1|TRBD2|17|TRBJ2-3
CASSPGLAGGVTDTQYF
TGCGCCAGCAGCCCCGGACTAGCGGGAGGGGTGACAGATACGCAGTATTTT
>.|TRBV10-1|.|14|TRBJ1-1
CASSESGGGTEAFF
TGCGCCAGCAGTGAGTCTGGGGGCGGCACTGAAGCTTTCTTT
>.|TRBV5-1|.|13|TRBJ1-4
CASSMGPGEKLFF
TGCGCCAGCAGCATGGGACCGGGAGAAAAACTGTTTTTT
>.|TRBV3-1/TRBV3-2|.|14|TRBJ1-2
CASSQAGSSYGYTF
TGTGCCAGCAGCCAAGCGGGTAGTAGCTATGGCTACACCTTC
>.|TRBV28|TRBD2|16|TRBJ2-1
CASSPRLAGGYNEQFF
TGTGCCAGCAGTCCTCGACTAGCGGGGGGATACAATGAGCAGTTCTTC
>.|TRBV6-4|.|15|TRBJ2-3
CASSELGRDTDTQYF
TGTGCCAGCAGTGAGCTCGGCAGGGACACAGATACGCAGTATTTT
>.|TRBV15|.|14|TRBJ1-6
CATSRQGLNSPLHF
TGTGCCACCAGCAGACAGGGCCTGAATTCACCCCTCCACTTT
>.|TRBV6-5|TRBD1|14|TRBJ2-1
CASCPGTDYNEQFF
TGTGCCAGCTGTCCCGGGACAGACTACAATGAGCAGTTCTTC
>.|TRBV5-1|.|15|TRBJ2-6
CASSLGNSGANVLTF
TGCGCCAGCAGCTTGGGGAACTCTGGGGCCAACGTCCTGACTTTC
>.|TRBV11-2|.|14|TRBJ1-1
CASSFFHMNTEAFF
TGTGCCAGCAGCTTTTTCCACATGAACACTGAAGCTTTCTTT
>once|TRBV3-1/TRBV3-2|.|13|TRBJ2-7
CASSQLERREQYF
TGTGCCAGCAGCCAACTAGAACGTCGCGAGCAGTACTTC
>.|TRBV5-1|.|15|TRBJ1-5
CASSPGGGRNQPQHF
TGCGCCAGCAGCCCTGGGGGGGGCCGCAATCAGCCCCAGCATTTT
>.|TRBV29-1|.|16|TRBJ2-5
CSVWVRSGEVQETQYF
TGCAGCGTTTGGGTTCGGTCGGGGGAAGTACAAGAGACCCAGTACTTC
>.|TRBV27|.|14|TRBJ1-6
CASSQAGYGSPLHF
TGTGCCAGCAGTCAGGCAGGGTACGGTTCACCCCTCCACTTT
>.|TRBV19|TRBD2|17|TRBJ2-2
CASSIFPGGANTGELFF
TGTGCCAGTAGTATCTTTCCGGGAGGGGCGAACACCGGGGAGCTGTTTTTT
>.|TRBV19|.|13|TRBJ2-5
CASSIGADETQYF
TGTGCCAGTTCAATAGGGGCGGATGAGACCCAGTACTTC
>.|TRBV10-3|.|13|TRBJ1-5
CAISDRETQPQHF
TGTGCCATCAGTGATAGGGAGACTCAGCCCCAGCATTTT
>.|TRBV27|.|14|TRBJ1-2
CASSRIPGHYGYTF
TGTGCCAGCAGCCGGATCCCGGGGCACTATGGCTACACCTTC
>.|TRBV7-8|.|14|TRBJ2-7
CASSLAAGSNEQYF
TGTGCCAGCAGCTTAGCCGCTGGGAGCAACGAGCAGTACTTC
>.|TRBV4-2|.|14|TRBJ1-1
CASSQGHSSTEAFF
TGTGCCAGCAGCCAAGGACATTCTAGCACTGAAGCTTTCTTT
>.|TRBV18|.|13|TRBJ2-7
CASSPNSGYEQYF
TGTGCCAGCTCACCGAACAGCGGATACGAGCAGTACTTC
>.|TRBV27|.|14|TRBJ2-1
CASSSWGRLDEQFF
TGTGCCAGCAGTTCATGGGGACGTTTGGATGAGCAGTTCTTC
>.|TRBV4-1|.|15|TRBJ2-3
CASSQATLYTDTQYF
TGCGCCAGCAGCCAAGCCACCCTATACACAGATACGCAGTATTTT
>.|TRBV11-2|.|13|TRBJ1-2
CASSLDIVGGYTF
TGTGCCAGCAGCTTAGATATTGTGGGCGGCTACACCTTC
>.|TRBV2|.|15|TRBJ2-1
CASSKGLLSYNEQFF
TGTGCCAGCAGTAAGGGACTGCTCTCCTACAATGAGCAGTTCTTC
>.|TRBV5-1|.|16|TRBJ2-7
CASSLLHPGDLYEQYF
TGCGCCAGCAGCTTATTACACCCAGGCGACCTCTACGAGCAGTACTTC
>.|TRBV21-1|.|16|TRBJ2-7
CASSKQDASGGYEQYF
TGTGCCAGCAGCAAACAGGACGCTAGCGGGGGCTACGAGCAGTACTTC
>.|TRBV14|.|17|TRBJ2-5
CASSRRDTLTGQETQYF
TGTGCCAGCAGCCGCCGGGACACCCTAACGGGGCAAGAGACCCAGTACTTC
>.|TRBV7-9|TRBD2|14|TRBJ2-1
CASSGTSGRGEQFF
TGTGCCAGCAGCGGGACTAGCGGGAGGGGTGAGCAGTTCTTC
>.|TRBV5-1|.|14|TRBJ1-4
CASSLAGEGEKLFF
TGCGCCAGCAGCTTGGCGGGCGAAGGTGAAAAACTGTTTTTT
>.|TRBV21-1|.|18|TRBJ1-5
CASSKEEVLRDSNQPQHF
TGTGCCAGCAGCAAAGAGGAGGTTCTAAGGGATAGCAATCAGCCCCAGCATTTT
>.|TRBV5-6|.|15|TRBJ2-5
CASSLTGQGKETQYF
TGTGCCAGCAGCTTAACGGGCCAGGGCAAAGAGACCCAGTACTTC